At least ten counts were recorded for the clone carrying this T cell receptor (beta chain). Its target is not known. This sample stems from a study of response to subunit inactivated influenza vaccine. TCRdb used MiXCR to reprocess the RT-PCR reads, holding one entry per CDR3 protein. This table holds 500,000 to 600,000 distinct CDR3 sequences, approximately 10% found once. The CDR3 totals 14 residues. Trimming took 0 bases from V and 2 from J, leaving 8 bases between them. From germline, CDR1 is ENHRY and CDR2 SYGVKD. General study points: After each seasonal influenza vaccination, few new T cells are recruited, the authors suggested.

This sample was shared with a second study, whose subject was T cells expressing NK-cell markers. That source notes: Libraries used 5'RACE template switching adding universal primer site and UMIs.

The TCR sequence derives from a man in his fifties who received an inactivated influenza vaccine. This specimen consisted of PBMCs from blood, obtained on the day of vaccination. The rearrangement joins TRBV10-3 to TRBJ2-7; tentative D call: TRBD1 (6 bases). The CDR3 DNA is TGTGCCATCAGTGAGTCGAACAGGGCCTACGAGCAGTACTTC. The encoded protein is CAISESNRAYEQYF.